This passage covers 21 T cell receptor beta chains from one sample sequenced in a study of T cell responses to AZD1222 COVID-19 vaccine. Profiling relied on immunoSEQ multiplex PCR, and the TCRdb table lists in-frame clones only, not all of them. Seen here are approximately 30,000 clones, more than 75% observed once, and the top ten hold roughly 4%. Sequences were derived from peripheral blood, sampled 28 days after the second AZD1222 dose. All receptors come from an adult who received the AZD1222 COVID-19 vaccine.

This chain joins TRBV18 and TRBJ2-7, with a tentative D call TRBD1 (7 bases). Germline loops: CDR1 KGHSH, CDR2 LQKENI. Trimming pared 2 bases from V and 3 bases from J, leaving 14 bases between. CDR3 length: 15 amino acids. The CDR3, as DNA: TGTGCCAGCTCACCAGGCCAGGGGGGATACTACGAGCAGTACGTC. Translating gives CASSPGQGGYYEQYV.

CDR3 in DNA: TGTGCCAGCAGCACAGGGAAGGGAGATACGCAGTATTTT. Amino acid sequence: CASSTGKGDTQYF. The chain is built from TRBV7-3 and TRBJ2-3, with D possibly being TRBD1 (6 bases). Trimming removed 5 bases from V and 5 bases from J, with 11 bases in between. The CDR3 consists of 13 residues. The V gene's germline CDR1 is SGHTA and CDR2 FQGTGA.

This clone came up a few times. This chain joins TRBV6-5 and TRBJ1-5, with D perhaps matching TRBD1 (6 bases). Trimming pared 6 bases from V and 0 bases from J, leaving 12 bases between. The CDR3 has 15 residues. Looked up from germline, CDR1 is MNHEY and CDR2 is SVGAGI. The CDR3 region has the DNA TGTGCCAGCAGCGATGACAGGAGTAGCAATCAGCCCCAGCATTTT. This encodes CASSDDRSSNQPQHF.

CDR3 sequence: CASSWGTGAYNEQFF. The CDR3 nucleotides read TGCGCCAGCAGCTGGGGGACAGGGGCATACAATGAGCAGTTCTTC. The J gene is TRBJ2-1, the V gene TRBV5-1; 10 nucleotides line up with TRBD1. CDR1 SGHRS and CDR2 YFSETQ come from the germline V gene. The CDR3 is made up of 15 amino acids. Losses at the gene ends were 3 bases for V and 4 bases for J; bases not matched to a gene: 4.

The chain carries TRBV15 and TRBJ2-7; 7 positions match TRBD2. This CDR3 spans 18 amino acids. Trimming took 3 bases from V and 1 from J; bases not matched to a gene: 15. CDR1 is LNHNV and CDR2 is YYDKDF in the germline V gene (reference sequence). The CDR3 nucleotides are TGTGCCACCAGCAGCGGGGGACTACTCGAAGGGGAATCCTACGAGCAGTACTTC. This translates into CATSSGGLLEGESYEQYF.

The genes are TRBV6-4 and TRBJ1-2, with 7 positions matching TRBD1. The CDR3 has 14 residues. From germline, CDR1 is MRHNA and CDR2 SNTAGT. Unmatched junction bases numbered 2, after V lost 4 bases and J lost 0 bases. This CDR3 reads CASSAGQANYGYTF. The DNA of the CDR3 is TGTGCCAGCAGTGCCGGACAGGCTAACTATGGCTACACCTTC.

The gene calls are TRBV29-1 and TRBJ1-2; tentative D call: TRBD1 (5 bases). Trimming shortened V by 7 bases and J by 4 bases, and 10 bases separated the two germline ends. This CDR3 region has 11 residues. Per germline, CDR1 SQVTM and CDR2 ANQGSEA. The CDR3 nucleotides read TGCAGCGGTGGTGGGGGCTATGGCTACACCTTC. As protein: CSGGGGYGYTF.

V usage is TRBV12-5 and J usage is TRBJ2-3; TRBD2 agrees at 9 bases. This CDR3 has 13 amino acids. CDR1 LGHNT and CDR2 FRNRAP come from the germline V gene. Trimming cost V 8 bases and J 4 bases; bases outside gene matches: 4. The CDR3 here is CASTAGGPDTQYF. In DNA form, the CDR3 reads TGTGCTAGTACGGCGGGGGGGCCAGATACGCAGTATTTT.

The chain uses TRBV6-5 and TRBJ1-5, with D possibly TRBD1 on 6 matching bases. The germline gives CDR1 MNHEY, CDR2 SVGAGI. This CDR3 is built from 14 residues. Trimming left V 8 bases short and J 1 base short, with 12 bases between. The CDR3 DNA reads TGTGCCAGCCCCGGGACATTGAGCAATCAGCCCCAGCATTTT. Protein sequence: CASPGTLSNQPQHF.

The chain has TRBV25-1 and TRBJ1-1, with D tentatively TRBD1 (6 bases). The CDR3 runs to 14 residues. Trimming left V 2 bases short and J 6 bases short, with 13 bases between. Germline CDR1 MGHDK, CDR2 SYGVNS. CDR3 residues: CASSEPIRGAEAFF. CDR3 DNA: TGTGCCAGCAGTGAACCTATAAGGGGGGCTGAAGCTTTCTTT.

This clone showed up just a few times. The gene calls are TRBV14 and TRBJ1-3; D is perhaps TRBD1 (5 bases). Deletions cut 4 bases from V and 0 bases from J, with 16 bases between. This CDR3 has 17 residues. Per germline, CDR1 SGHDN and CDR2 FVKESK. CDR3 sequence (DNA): TGTGCCAGCAGCCCCAGACAGTTTTCTTACTCTGGAAACACCATATATTTT. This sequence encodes CASSPRQFSYSGNTIYF.

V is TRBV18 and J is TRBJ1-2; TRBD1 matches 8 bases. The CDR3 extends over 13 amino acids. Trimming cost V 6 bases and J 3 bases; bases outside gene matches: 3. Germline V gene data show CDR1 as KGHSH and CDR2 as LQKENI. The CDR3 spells CASSKDRDYGYTF. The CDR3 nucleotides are TGTGCCAGCTCGAAGGACAGGGACTATGGCTACACCTTC.

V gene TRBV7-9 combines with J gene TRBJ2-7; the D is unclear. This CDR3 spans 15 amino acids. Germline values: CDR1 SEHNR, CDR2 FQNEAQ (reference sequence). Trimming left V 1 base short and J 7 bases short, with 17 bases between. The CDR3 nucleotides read TGTGCCAGCAGCTTAGGTGACGGCTTCTCTCATGAGCAGTACTTC. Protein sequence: CASSLGDGFSHEQYF.

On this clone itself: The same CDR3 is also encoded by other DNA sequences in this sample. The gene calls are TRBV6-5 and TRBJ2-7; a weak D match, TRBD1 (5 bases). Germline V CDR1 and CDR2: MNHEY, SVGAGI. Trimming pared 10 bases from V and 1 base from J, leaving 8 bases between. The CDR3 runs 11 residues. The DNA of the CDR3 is TGTGCCACTAAGGGGTCCTACGAGCAGTACGTC. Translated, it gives CATKGSYEQYV.

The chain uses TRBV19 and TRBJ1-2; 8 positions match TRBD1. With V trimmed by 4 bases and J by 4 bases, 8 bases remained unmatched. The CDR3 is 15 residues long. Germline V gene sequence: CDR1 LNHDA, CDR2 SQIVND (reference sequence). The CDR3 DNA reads TGTGCCAGTAGTACGTCAGGGGGCCAGGGCTATGGCTACACCTTC. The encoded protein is CASSTSGGQGYGYTF.

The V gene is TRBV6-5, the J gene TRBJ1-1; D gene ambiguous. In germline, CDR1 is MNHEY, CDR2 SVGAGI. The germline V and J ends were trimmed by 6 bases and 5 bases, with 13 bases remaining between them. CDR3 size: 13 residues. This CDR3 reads CASRRQFYTEAFF. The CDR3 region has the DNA TGTGCCAGCAGACGACAATTTTATACTGAAGCTTTCTTT.

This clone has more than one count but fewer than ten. CDR3 bases: TGTGCCAGCAGTACAGGGGCAGGAGGAAACACCATATATTTT. It is translated as CASSTGAGGNTIYF. V usage is TRBV2 and J usage is TRBJ1-3, with 7 bases identical to TRBD1. The length of the CDR3 is 14 residues. Trimming took 5 bases from V and 4 from J; bases not matched to a gene: 5. Germline V gives CDR1 SNHLY, CDR2 FYNNEI.

The CDR3 DNA reads TGTGCCAGCACCTTGACCGGGACTGGAAATGAAAAACTGTTTTTT. Protein product: CASTLTGTGNEKLFF. The genes are TRBV11-3 and TRBJ1-4, with D maybe TRBD1 (5 bases). From germline, CDR1 is SGHNT and CDR2 YENEEA. This CDR3 has 15 amino acids. V was trimmed by 7 bases and J by 5 bases, leaving 17 bases between them.

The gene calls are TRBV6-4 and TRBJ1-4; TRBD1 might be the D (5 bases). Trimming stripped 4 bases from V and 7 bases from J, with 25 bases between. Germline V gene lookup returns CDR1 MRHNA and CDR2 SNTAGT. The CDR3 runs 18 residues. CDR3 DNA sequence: TGTGCCAGCAGTGTACAATCCGTGGGGGACCACTGCTGTGAAAAACTGTTTTTT. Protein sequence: CASSVQSVGDHCCEKLFF.

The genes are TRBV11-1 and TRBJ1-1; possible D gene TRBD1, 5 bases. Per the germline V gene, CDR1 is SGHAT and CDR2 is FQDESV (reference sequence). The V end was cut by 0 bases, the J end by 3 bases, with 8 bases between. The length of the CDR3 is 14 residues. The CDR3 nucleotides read TGTGCCAGCAGCTTAGCTGGGGCCCACACTGAAGCTTTCTTT. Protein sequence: CASSLAGAHTEAFF. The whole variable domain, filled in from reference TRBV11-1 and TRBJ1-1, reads EAEVAQSPRYKITEKSQAVAFWCDPISGHATLYWYRQILGQGPELLVQFQDESVVDDSQLPKDRFSAERLKGVDSTLKIQPAELGDSAMYLCASSLAGAHTEAFFGQGTRLTVV.

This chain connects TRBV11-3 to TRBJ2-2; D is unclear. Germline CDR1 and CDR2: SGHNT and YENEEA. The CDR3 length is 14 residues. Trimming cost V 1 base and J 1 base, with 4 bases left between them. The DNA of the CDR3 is TGTGCCAGCAGCTTAGTTCAGAACACCGGGGAGCTGTTTTTT. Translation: CASSLVQNTGELFF.